The clone carrying this T cell receptor beta chain was seen once. Its antigen is unknown. This record comes from a study of cytotoxic CD8 clonotypes in ibrutinib-treated CLL. Turning to the study itself: Response samples were taken after a median of approximately 11 months on treatment, range 6 to 36.

The method was immunoSEQ multiplex PCR; TCRdb's version includes in-frame clones alone and lacks a portion of them. Among 95,000 to 100,000 clones, approximately 80% were seen once, and the ten largest hold about 34%. Trimming cost V 3 bases and J 4 bases, with 7 bases left between them. This CDR3 has 12 amino acids. Germline values: CDR1 SGHVS, CDR2 FQNEAQ. Study conclusions and caveats: Increased clonality at ibrutinib response gave way to a return toward baseline at progression. On treatment, the uncommon public clonotypes contracted or remained stable.

This receptor was identified in a human donor with chronic lymphocytic leukemia. Sequenced material: PBMCs, taken after 12 months of ibrutinib treatment. J is TRBJ2-7 and V is TRBV7-8, with no clear D. CDR3 nucleotide sequence: TGTGCCAGCAGCTTCAAAACTTACGAGCAGTACTTC. This translates into CASSFKTYEQYF.